Listed below are T cell receptor beta chains from one sample, sequenced in a study of cytomegalovirus exposure and HLA in healthy donors. TCRdb keeps only in-frame clones here, not all; method: immunoSEQ multiplex PCR. Among more than 95,000 clones listed, 79% were seen once. The specimen sequenced was PBMCs. These receptors were taken from a man younger than 40 in good health and CMV-seropositive. Each CDR3 is given with its conserved first and last residue. D genes are given only for firm matches. Some rows have no size entry. The others give once, few or many, or a class for an expanded clone.

j_gene: TRBJ1-2
d_gene: TRBD1
abundance: -
v_gene: TRBV28
CDR3aa: CASSPGTGYGYTF
CDR3nt: TGTGCTTCAAGTCCTGGGACAGGATATGGCTACACCTTC

j_gene: TRBJ1-4
d_gene: -
abundance: -
v_gene: TRBV9
CDR3aa: CASSVAGPGTNEKLFF
CDR3nt: TGTGCCAGCAGCGTGGCGGGGCCCGGAACTAATGAAAAACTGTTTTTT

j_gene: TRBJ2-1
d_gene: TRBD2
abundance: -
v_gene: TRBV6-4
CDR3aa: CASSDRLAGGYNEQFF
CDR3nt: TGTGCCAGCAGTGACAGACTAGCGGGGGGCTACAATGAGCAGTTCTTC

j_gene: TRBJ2-7
d_gene: -
abundance: -
v_gene: TRBV15
CDR3aa: CATSVGGRTYEQYF
CDR3nt: TGTGCCACCAGCGTCGGGGGTAGGACCTACGAGCAGTACTTC

j_gene: TRBJ1-1
d_gene: -
abundance: -
v_gene: TRBV25-1
CDR3aa: CASSYGFREAFF
CDR3nt: TGTGCCAGCAGTTACGGGTTCCGTGAAGCTTTCTTT

j_gene: TRBJ2-6
d_gene: -
abundance: few
v_gene: TRBV25-1
CDR3aa: CASSDSGSGANVLTF
CDR3nt: TGTGCCAGCAGTGATTCCGGTAGCGGGGCCAACGTCCTGACTTTC

j_gene: TRBJ2-3
d_gene: -
abundance: -
v_gene: TRBV7-9
CDR3aa: CASSPVRDFDTQYF
CDR3nt: TGTGCCAGCAGCCCGGTACGGGACTTCGATACGCAGTATTTT

j_gene: TRBJ2-1
d_gene: -
abundance: -
v_gene: TRBV27
CDR3aa: CASSFRAGSDEQFF
CDR3nt: TGTGCCAGCAGTTTTAGGGCGGGCTCCGATGAGCAGTTCTTC

j_gene: TRBJ2-1
d_gene: -
abundance: -
v_gene: TRBV2
CDR3aa: CASSEWGRPGYNEQFF
CDR3nt: TGTGCCAGCAGTGAATGGGGGCGGCCTGGCTACAATGAGCAGTTCTTC

j_gene: TRBJ1-1
d_gene: -
abundance: -
v_gene: TRBV7-3
CDR3aa: CASSLDNTLNTEAFF
CDR3nt: TGTGCCAGCAGCTTAGATAACACCCTGAACACTGAAGCTTTCTTT

j_gene: TRBJ1-6
d_gene: -
abundance: once
v_gene: TRBV25-1
CDR3aa: CASSEYEGSYNSPLHF
CDR3nt: TGTGCCAGCAGTGAATATGAGGGCTCCTATAATTCACCCCTCCACTTT

j_gene: TRBJ1-2
d_gene: TRBD1
abundance: -
v_gene: TRBV28
CDR3aa: CASSWGDREIAGYTF
CDR3nt: TGTGCCAGCAGTTGGGGGGACAGGGAAATAGCGGGCTACACCTTC

j_gene: TRBJ1-1
d_gene: -
abundance: -
v_gene: TRBV7-2
CDR3aa: CASSSGLGTEAFF
CDR3nt: TGTGCCAGCAGTTCAGGGTTGGGGACTGAAGCTTTCTTT

j_gene: TRBJ1-2
d_gene: TRBD1
abundance: -
v_gene: TRBV4-3
CDR3aa: CASSPSGRGAPLGGYTF
CDR3nt: TGCGCCAGCAGCCCCTCCGGCAGGGGGGCCCCCCTCGGGGGCTACACCTTC

j_gene: TRBJ2-1
d_gene: -
abundance: once
v_gene: TRBV5-1
CDR3aa: CAGSADSAYNEQFF
CDR3nt: TGCGCCGGCAGCGCGGACAGTGCATACAATGAGCAGTTCTTC

j_gene: TRBJ2-7
d_gene: TRBD1
abundance: -
v_gene: TRBV9
CDR3aa: CASSSGTETYEQYF
CDR3nt: TGTGCCAGCAGCTCCGGGACAGAAACCTACGAGCAGTACTTC

j_gene: TRBJ2-4
d_gene: TRBD2
abundance: -
v_gene: TRBV9
CDR3aa: CASSAAGGRGRRTPGNIQYF
CDR3nt: TGTGCCAGCAGCGCCGCGGGGGGAAGGGGCAGGAGGACCCCGGGAAACATTCAGTACTTC

j_gene: TRBJ2-5
d_gene: -
abundance: -
v_gene: TRBV7-2
CDR3aa: CASSLDFREETQYF
CDR3nt: TGTGCCAGCAGCTTAGACTTCCGGGAAGAGACCCAGTACTTC

j_gene: TRBJ1-4
d_gene: -
abundance: -
v_gene: TRBV27
CDR3aa: CASSLAGLNEKLFF
CDR3nt: TGTGCCAGCAGTTTAGCGGGGCTTAATGAAAAACTGTTTTTT

j_gene: TRBJ1-2
d_gene: TRBD1
abundance: -
v_gene: TRBV29-1
CDR3aa: CSVLGQGEANYGYTF
CDR3nt: TGCAGCGTCCTGGGGCAGGGGGAAGCTAACTATGGCTACACCTTC

j_gene: TRBJ1-1
d_gene: -
abundance: -
v_gene: TRBV7-9
CDR3aa: CASSFQVNTEAFF
CDR3nt: TGTGCCAGCAGCTTTCAGGTGAACACTGAAGCTTTCTTT

j_gene: TRBJ2-7
d_gene: TRBD1
abundance: -
v_gene: TRBV11-2
CDR3aa: CASSFVGGGYEQYF
CDR3nt: TGTGCCAGCAGCTTTGTAGGGGGCGGTTACGAGCAGTACTTC

j_gene: TRBJ2-2
d_gene: -
abundance: -
v_gene: TRBV9
CDR3aa: CASSVGNLGGRAGELFF
CDR3nt: TGTGCCAGCAGCGTAGGGAATTTGGGGGGGCGGGCCGGGGAGCTGTTTTTT

j_gene: TRBJ2-7
d_gene: TRBD1
abundance: -
v_gene: TRBV6-5
CDR3aa: CASSYAGGAGEQYF
CDR3nt: TGTGCCAGCAGTTACGCAGGGGGCGCAGGGGAGCAGTACTTC

j_gene: TRBJ1-2
d_gene: TRBD1
abundance: -
v_gene: TRBV28
CDR3aa: CASSSQGRGLDGYTF
CDR3nt: TGTGCCAGCAGTTCACAGGGCAGGGGGCTAGATGGCTACACCTTC

j_gene: TRBJ2-5
d_gene: TRBD1
abundance: -
v_gene: TRBV4-2
CDR3aa: CASSQPGQGEETQYF
CDR3nt: TGTGCCAGCAGCCAGCCGGGACAGGGGGAAGAGACCCAGTACTTC

j_gene: TRBJ1-2
d_gene: TRBD1
abundance: -
v_gene: TRBV6-6
CDR3aa: CASSYSGQGLSYTF
CDR3nt: TGTGCCAGCAGTTACTCCGGACAGGGATTGAGCTACACCTTC

j_gene: TRBJ1-2
d_gene: TRBD1
abundance: medium-sized
v_gene: TRBV11-3
CDR3aa: CASSLQQGYGYTF
CDR3nt: TGTGCCAGCAGCCTACAACAGGGGTATGGCTACACCTTC

j_gene: TRBJ2-5
d_gene: TRBD2
abundance: -
v_gene: TRBV11-2
CDR3aa: CASRDYEYQETQYF
CDR3nt: TGTGCCAGCCGGGACTACGAGTACCAAGAGACCCAGTACTTC

j_gene: TRBJ2-7
d_gene: TRBD2
abundance: -
v_gene: TRBV5-6
CDR3aa: CASSLIYGGTHNSYEQYF
CDR3nt: TGTGCCAGCAGCTTGATCTACGGGGGGACTCATAACTCCTACGAGCAGTACTTC

j_gene: TRBJ1-5
d_gene: TRBD1
abundance: few
v_gene: TRBV7-8
CDR3aa: CASSPQGQAGNQPQHF
CDR3nt: TGTGCCAGCAGTCCACAAGGACAGGCGGGCAATCAGCCCCAGCATTTT

j_gene: TRBJ2-7
d_gene: TRBD2
abundance: -
v_gene: TRBV14
CDR3aa: CASSQLAGIAYEQYF
CDR3nt: TGTGCCAGCAGCCAACTAGCGGGAATAGCCTACGAGCAGTACTTC

j_gene: TRBJ1-2
d_gene: TRBD1
abundance: -
v_gene: TRBV11-3
CDR3aa: CASSARMRQGADGYTF
CDR3nt: TGTGCCAGCAGCGCCCGGATGAGACAGGGGGCAGATGGCTACACCTTC

j_gene: TRBJ1-2
d_gene: -
abundance: -
v_gene: TRBV5-6
CDR3aa: CASSSGDYGYTF
CDR3nt: TGTGCCAGCAGCTCAGGGGATTATGGCTACACCTTC

j_gene: TRBJ2-1
d_gene: TRBD1
abundance: -
v_gene: TRBV4-3
CDR3aa: CASSQDLLVGDSNEQFF
CDR3nt: TGCGCCAGCAGCCAAGATCTTCTCGTGGGGGACAGCAATGAGCAGTTCTTC

j_gene: TRBJ2-2
d_gene: TRBD1
abundance: -
v_gene: TRBV4-3
CDR3aa: CASSQDRGWYTGELFF
CDR3nt: TGCGCCAGCAGCCAGGACAGGGGGTGGTACACCGGGGAGCTGTTTTTT

j_gene: TRBJ2-7
d_gene: TRBD2
abundance: -
v_gene: TRBV19
CDR3aa: CASRGGGVYEQYF
CDR3nt: TGTGCCAGTCGTGGCGGGGGGGTGTACGAGCAGTACTTC

j_gene: TRBJ2-3
d_gene: -
abundance: once
v_gene: TRBV11-3
CDR3aa: CASSLRGITDTQYF
CDR3nt: TGTGCCAGCAGCTTACGGGGGATCACAGATACGCAGTATTTT

j_gene: TRBJ1-5
d_gene: -
abundance: once
v_gene: TRBV28
CDR3aa: CASSLNRLPQHF
CDR3nt: TGTGCCAGCAGTTTAAACAGGCTGCCCCAGCATTTT

j_gene: TRBJ2-6
d_gene: -
abundance: -
v_gene: TRBV9
CDR3aa: CASSPVGSGANGLTF
CDR3nt: TGTGCCAGCAGCCCAGTGGGTTCTGGGGCCAACGGCCTGACTTTC

j_gene: TRBJ2-7
d_gene: -
abundance: -
v_gene: TRBV4-3
CDR3aa: CASSQAKWSARVQYF
CDR3nt: TGCGCCAGCAGCCAGGCTAAGTGGAGCGCCCGCGTGCAGTACTTC

j_gene: TRBJ2-1
d_gene: TRBD1
abundance: -
v_gene: TRBV7-3
CDR3aa: CASSRDRNEQFF
CDR3nt: TGTGCCAGCAGCCGGGACAGGAATGAGCAGTTCTTC

j_gene: TRBJ1-2
d_gene: TRBD1
abundance: -
v_gene: TRBV9
CDR3aa: CASSVDLDRGYGYTF
CDR3nt: TGTGCCAGCAGCGTAGACTTGGACAGGGGCTATGGCTACACCTTC

j_gene: TRBJ2-1
d_gene: TRBD2
abundance: once
v_gene: TRBV4-1
CDR3aa: CASSQGTSGRGNEQFF
CDR3nt: TGCGCCAGCAGCCAGGGGACTAGCGGGAGGGGGAATGAGCAGTTCTTC

j_gene: TRBJ2-5
d_gene: TRBD2
abundance: few
v_gene: TRBV18
CDR3aa: CASSPGTSGNTYF
CDR3nt: TGTGCCAGCTCCCCTGGGACTAGCGGGAATACGTACTTC

j_gene: TRBJ1-5
d_gene: TRBD1
abundance: -
v_gene: TRBV28
CDR3aa: CASSPLPRTGINQPQHF
CDR3nt: TGTGCCAGCAGTCCTTTACCACGGACAGGGATCAATCAGCCCCAGCATTTT

j_gene: TRBJ2-5
d_gene: TRBD2
abundance: -
v_gene: TRBV5-4
CDR3aa: CASSRGLAGSQETQYF
CDR3nt: TGTGCCAGCAGCCGAGGACTAGCGGGGTCCCAAGAGACCCAGTACTTC

j_gene: TRBJ1-1
d_gene: -
abundance: few
v_gene: TRBV7-9
CDR3aa: CASSWANTEAFF
CDR3nt: TGTGCCAGCAGCTGGGCGAACACTGAAGCTTTCTTT

j_gene: TRBJ1-6
d_gene: TRBD1
abundance: -
v_gene: TRBV13
CDR3aa: CASGRRDRVYNSPLHF
CDR3nt: TGTGCCAGCGGGCGCCGGGACAGGGTCTACAATTCACCCCTCCACTTT

j_gene: TRBJ2-7
d_gene: -
abundance: -
v_gene: TRBV7-2
CDR3aa: CASSLLGGPAYEQYF
CDR3nt: TGTGCCAGCAGCTTACTCGGTGGGCCCGCCTACGAGCAGTACTTC

j_gene: TRBJ2-5
d_gene: -
abundance: few
v_gene: TRBV5-6
CDR3aa: CASSLAQQETQYF
CDR3nt: TGTGCCAGCAGCTTGGCCCAGCAAGAGACCCAGTACTTC

j_gene: TRBJ1-1
d_gene: -
abundance: -
v_gene: TRBV9
CDR3aa: CASSVAQGTEAFF
CDR3nt: TGTGCCAGCAGCGTAGCCCAGGGCACTGAAGCTTTCTTT

j_gene: TRBJ2-1
d_gene: -
abundance: -
v_gene: TRBV7-2
CDR3aa: CASSLGTRPVYNEQFF
CDR3nt: TGTGCCAGCAGCTTAGGAACGCGCCCCGTCTACAATGAGCAGTTCTTC

j_gene: TRBJ2-7
d_gene: -
abundance: -
v_gene: TRBV13
CDR3aa: CASSPRGYEQYF
CDR3nt: TGTGCCAGCAGCCCACGGGGGTACGAGCAGTACTTC

j_gene: TRBJ2-1
d_gene: -
abundance: -
v_gene: TRBV13
CDR3aa: CASRLGGGRPNEQFF
CDR3nt: TGTGCCAGCAGGTTGGGGGGCGGGAGACCCAATGAGCAGTTCTTC

j_gene: TRBJ2-4
d_gene: -
abundance: -
v_gene: TRBV9
CDR3aa: CASSDTGLSIQYF
CDR3nt: TGTGCCAGCAGCGACACAGGGCTAAGCATTCAGTACTTC

j_gene: TRBJ2-7
d_gene: -
abundance: -
v_gene: TRBV11-3
CDR3aa: CASSYRDNSYEQYF
CDR3nt: TGTGCCAGCAGCTACCGGGACAACTCCTACGAGCAGTACTTC

j_gene: TRBJ2-1
d_gene: TRBD1
abundance: once
v_gene: TRBV11-3
CDR3aa: CASRLRTGYNEQFF
CDR3nt: TGTGCCAGCAGGCTTAGGACAGGGTATAATGAGCAGTTCTTC

j_gene: TRBJ1-1
d_gene: TRBD1
abundance: -
v_gene: TRBV5-1
CDR3aa: CASSIRDSEPNTEAFF
CDR3nt: TGCGCCAGCAGCATCCGGGACAGCGAGCCGAACACTGAAGCTTTCTTT

j_gene: TRBJ2-7
d_gene: -
abundance: -
v_gene: TRBV10-3
CDR3aa: CAISPPGQGVLEQYF
CDR3nt: TGTGCCATCAGCCCGCCGGGACAAGGAGTTCTTGAGCAGTACTTC